The present T cell receptor beta chain was sequenced within a study of OX40 agonist ivuxolimab in advanced cancers. Across the study: Clinicians treated patients with ivuxolimab, an agonistic anti-OX40 (CD134) antibody. Head and neck, renal cell, melanoma or hepatocellular carcinoma were the cancers that dose-escalation patients had.

Profiling relied on immunoSEQ multiplex PCR, and the TCRdb table lists in-frame clones only, not all of them. The sample shows about 83,000 clones, nearly 90% of them seen only once. Blood sampling took place at baseline, cycle 4 day 1, and cycle 7 day 1. The CDR3 sequence is 12 residues long. Germline loops: CDR1 LNHDA, CDR2 SQIVND (reference sequence). Trimming took off 4 bases at V and 5 bases at J, with 6 bases between the two ends. The receptor was derived from an adult with an advanced solid tumor such as melanoma, head and neck, liver or kidney cancer. Here the sequenced sample was CD4+ or CD8+ T cells sorted from blood, taken in a trial of the OX40 agonist ivuxolimab. The chain uses TRBV19 and TRBJ1-5; D gene ambiguous. The CDR3 region is CASSNLYQPQHF. As DNA, the CDR3 is TGTGCCAGTAGTAACCTCTATCAGCCCCAGCATTTT.